Only a few counts were recorded for the clone carrying this TCR beta chain. The antigen is undetermined. Subsequent to roughly 9 days of culture, CD4+ T cells were isolated. Cultures had half their medium replaced with IL-2 medium on days 3 and 7. The CDR3 is 14 amino acids. V lost 6 bases to trimming and J lost 4 bases; unmatched junction nucleotides: 3. Per germline, CDR1 SNHLY and CDR2 FYNNEI. This sample is drawn from a study of vaccination effects on CD4 cells after COVID-19. The data were produced by immunoSEQ multiplex PCR, yet TCRdb's version contains in-frame clones alone and is incomplete. The repertoire holds tens of thousands of clones, with about 76% as singletons. Study-wide results and caveats: Clonal contraction was marked in infection- and vaccine-induced clones late after vaccination. Convalescents' post-vaccine spike-reactive clones were mainly new, vaccine-induced.

This sequence was found in a human donor who had a prior SARS-CoV-2 infection. Material: CD4+ T cells from PBMCs cultured without peptide, obtained before COVID-19 vaccination. This sequence joins TRBV2 and TRBJ1-3; 10 bases line up with TRBD1. The CDR3 bases are TGTGCCAGCAGCCTGACAGGGGGCGGAAACACCATATATTTT. Its translation is CASSLTGGGNTIYF.